These 20 T cell receptor beta chains were all obtained from the same sample, sequenced in a study of T cell responses to AZD1222 COVID-19 vaccine. Data came from immunoSEQ multiplex PCR; TCRdb stores just in-frame clones and leaves some out. The sample includes about 63,000 clones, under 90% of them seen just once. The material was peripheral blood, obtained 28 days after the second AZD1222 dose. These receptor sequences come from an adult who received the AZD1222 COVID-19 vaccine.

This clone was detected only once. V usage is TRBV5-6 and J usage is TRBJ1-3, with D hard to call. The CDR3 has 13 amino acids. Germline V CDR1 and CDR2: SGHDT, YYEEEE. Between the trimmed V and J ends, which lost 4 bases and 0 bases, there was a span of 5 bases. The CDR3 coding sequence is TGTGCCAGCAGCCCAGACTCTGGAAACACCATATATTTT. This sequence encodes CASSPDSGNTIYF.

This clone has only a few counts. This rearrangement joins TRBV2 to TRBJ2-7, with D hard to call. Trimming stripped 5 bases from V and 4 bases from J, with 18 bases between. From germline, CDR1 is SNHLY and CDR2 FYNNEI. The CDR3 extends over 15 amino acids. CDR3 in amino acids: CASSPQIYQPYEQYF. The CDR3 DNA reads TGTGCCAGCAGTCCACAGATCTACCAGCCTTACGAGCAGTACTTC. Looking up the rest from reference TRBV2 and TRBJ2-7 gives the full variable domain: EPEVTQTPSHQVTQMGQEVILRCVPISNHLYFYWYRQILGQKVEFLVSFYNNEISEKSEIFDDQFSVERPDGSNFTLKIRSTKLEDSAMYFCASSPQIYQPYEQYFGPGTRLTVT.

The rearrangement joins TRBV4-2 to TRBJ1-4; possible D gene TRBD1, 6 bases. The CDR3 spans 17 residues. The V and J ends lost 1 base and 7 bases respectively, with 19 bases between them. CDR1 is LGHNA, CDR2 YNFKEQ, per germline. CDR3 sequence (DNA): TGTGCCAGCAGCCAAGGGGTTTACAGGGTCTCTTTTGAAAAACTGTTTTTT. This gives the protein CASSQGVYRVSFEKLFF.

The V call is TRBV9, the J call TRBJ1-1; D ambiguous. V lost 0 bases, J lost 0 bases, and 15 bases lay in between. Germline V gene data show CDR1 as SGDLS and CDR2 as YYNGEE. The CDR3 is 17 residues long. The CDR3 protein is CASSVGLKGGMNTEAFF. The CDR3 coding sequence is TGTGCCAGCAGCGTAGGACTCAAAGGAGGGATGAACACTGAAGCTTTCTTT.

The chain carries TRBV9 and TRBJ2-2, with TRBD2 identical over 12 bases. CDR1 is SGDLS, CDR2 YYNGEE, per germline. The CDR3 is 17 amino acids. The trim removed 0 bases at V and 4 bases at J, leaving 4 bases unmatched. The CDR3 DNA is TGTGCCAGCAGCGTAGCTAGCGGGGGGGCCCGCACCGGGGAGCTGTTTTTT. Amino acid sequence: CASSVASGGARTGELFF.

This rearrangement joins TRBV27 to TRBJ1-2; TRBD1 agrees at 7 bases. V shed 5 bases, J shed 8 bases, and the junction held 8 bases outside the gene matches. Germline-derived CDR1 and CDR2 are MNHEY and SMNVEV (reference sequence). This CDR3 region has 13 residues. The CDR3 bases are TGTGCCAGCAGTAACAACAGGGGAGAGGGCTACACCTTC. Residues: CASSNNRGEGYTF.

V usage is TRBV28 and J usage is TRBJ2-5; 8 bases fit TRBD2. With 6 bases clipped from V and 5 bases from J, the junction kept 5 bases outside the gene matches. Germline V gene data show CDR1 as MDHEN and CDR2 as SYDVKM. The CDR3 contains 13 residues. CDR3 amino acids: CASRPGREETQYF. In DNA, the CDR3 is TGTGCCAGCAGGCCCGGGAGGGAGGAGACCCAGTACTTC.

J is TRBJ1-2 and V is TRBV7-2, with D possibly TRBD1 on 5 matching bases. Trimming cost V 8 bases and J 8 bases, with 18 bases left between them. The CDR3 totals 13 residues. CDR1 and CDR2 from the germline V gene are SGHTA and FQGNSA. Here the CDR3 DNA reads TGTGCCAGCCAAAGGACACTCGCTTCAGGCTACACCTTC. Its translation: CASQRTLASGYTF. Full variable domain (remainder filled in from reference TRBV7-2 and TRBJ1-2): GAGVSQSPSNKVTEKGKDVELRCDPISGHTALYWYRQSLGQGLEFLIYFQGNSAPDKSGLPSDRFSAERTGGSVSTLTIQRTQQEDSAVYLCASQRTLASGYTFGSGTRLTVV.

The chain has TRBV15 and TRBJ2-7; no reliable D call. V dropped 3 bases and J dropped 1 base, with 4 bases sitting between them. This CDR3 is 12 amino acids long. Germline V CDR1 and CDR2: LNHNV, YYDKDF (reference sequence). In nucleotides, the CDR3 is TGTGCCACCAGCAGTGCTTCCTACGAGCAGTACTTC. Translated, it gives CATSSASYEQYF.

This chain connects TRBV19 to TRBJ1-1; 11 bases line up with TRBD1. Germline values: CDR1 LNHDA, CDR2 SQIVND (reference sequence). This CDR3 contains 16 residues. V lost 9 bases and J lost 0; bases outside the gene matches: 9. The CDR3 spells CASQGGQGDMNTEAFF. CDR3 nucleotides: TGTGCCAGCCAGGGGGGACAGGGGGACATGAACACTGAAGCTTTCTTT.

This clone was picked up one time. J is TRBJ2-5 and V is TRBV11-3; D may correspond to TRBD1 or TRBD2 (7 bases each). V lost 5 bases and J lost 3, with 16 bases in between. The CDR3 totals 15 residues. CDR1 and CDR2 (germline): SGHNT, YENEEA. The CDR3 nucleotides read TGTGCCAGCAGCCCAGGGGAGGGACAGAAAGAGACCCAGTACTTC. Protein: CASSPGEGQKETQYF.

A single count supports this clone. The V call is TRBV4-2, the J call TRBJ1-2, with D maybe TRBD1 (6 bases). The CDR3 is 17 residues long. V lost 4 bases, J lost 8 bases, and 26 bases lay in between. The germline V gene encodes CDR1 LGHNA and CDR2 YNFKEQ. CDR3 sequence (DNA): TGTGCCAGCAGCCCCGGGGGTAGTTGGGCAGGGGAGGAGGGCTACACCTTC. Amino acid sequence: CASSPGGSWAGEEGYTF.

The chain couples TRBV6-5 to TRBJ2-2; D uncertain. The CDR3 consists of 13 residues. V shed 8 bases and J shed 3 bases, with 10 bases lying between them. In germline, CDR1 is MNHEY, CDR2 SVGAGI. The CDR3 sequence is CASLTGDTGELFF. The CDR3 bases are TGTGCCAGCTTGACGGGCGACACCGGGGAGCTGTTTTTT.

On this clone: At one of its ends the junction is not consistent with the germline gene, which may arise from a read error. The V and J genes are TRBV3-1 (or the pseudogene TRBV3-2) and TRBJ2-7; TRBD1 matches at 12 bases. The length of the CDR3 is 14 residues. CDR1 LGHDT and CDR2 YNNKEL come from the germline V gene (reference sequence). CDR3 nucleotides: TGTGCCAGCGGCGACCGGGACAGGGGGCCGCGACACCAATTC. The encoded protein is CASGDRDRGPRHQF.

The V gene is TRBV7-7, the J gene TRBJ2-5; 10 bases match TRBD1. The CDR3 is 14 amino acids. J gave up 5 bases and V 5 bases, and 5 bases lay outside the gene matches. Germline CDR1 and CDR2: SSHAT and FNYEAQ (reference sequence). The CDR3 protein is CASSPGTGAETQYF. The CDR3 nucleotides read TGTGCCAGCAGCCCCGGGACAGGGGCCGAGACCCAGTACTTC.

The chain is built from TRBV6-1 and TRBJ2-4; tentative D call: TRBD2 (6 bases). Trimming took 2 bases from V and 6 from J, leaving 14 bases between them. Germline V gene lookup returns CDR1 MNHNS and CDR2 SASEGT. The CDR3 length is 15 residues. CDR3 protein: CASSEQGGSSNIQYF. The DNA of the CDR3 is TGTGCCAGCAGTGAACAGGGAGGTTCCTCAAACATTCAGTACTTC.

This rearrangement joins TRBV7-2 to TRBJ2-5, with 14 bases aligning to TRBD2. The V gene end was trimmed by 5 bases and the J gene end by 4 bases; junction bases not matched to a gene: 6. This CDR3 region has 16 residues. Germline CDR1 SGHTA, CDR2 FQGNSA. CDR3 sequence: CASSIRLAGGRETQYF. CDR3 coding DNA: TGTGCCAGCAGCATAAGACTAGCGGGGGGGCGAGAGACCCAGTACTTC. The full variable domain, completed using reference TRBV7-2 and TRBJ2-5, is GAGVSQSPSNKVTEKGKDVELRCDPISGHTALYWYRQSLGQGLEFLIYFQGNSAPDKSGLPSDRFSAERTGGSVSTLTIQRTQQEDSAVYLCASSIRLAGGRETQYFGPGTRLLVL.

The chain recombines TRBV13 with TRBJ1-1; 7 positions match TRBD1. V shed 4 bases, J shed 0 bases, and the junction held 5 bases outside the gene matches. In germline, CDR1 is PRHDT, CDR2 FYEKMQ (reference sequence). The CDR3 has 15 residues. The CDR3 bases are TGTGCCAGCAGCTCTGGGGGACAGATGAACACTGAAGCTTTCTTT. Encoded protein: CASSSGGQMNTEAFF.

The chain uses TRBV19 and TRBJ1-1; D gene ambiguous. This CDR3 has 13 residues. The V gene's germline CDR1 is LNHDA and CDR2 SQIVND (reference sequence). The V gene lost 3 bases and the J gene lost 4 bases, with 9 bases spanning the gap. In DNA, the CDR3 is TGTGCCAGTAGTATCGGGAGGGCCACTGAAGCTTTCTTT. Translated: CASSIGRATEAFF.

The chain has TRBV27 and TRBJ2-6; 9 bases map to TRBD1. The CDR3 has 18 residues. V lost 2 bases and J lost 1; bases outside the gene matches: 6. Germline values: CDR1 MNHEY, CDR2 SMNVEV (reference sequence). The chain's CDR3 is CASSLRTGGVSGANVLTF. Written as DNA, the CDR3 is TGTGCCAGCAGTTTAAGAACAGGGGGCGTTTCTGGGGCCAACGTCCTGACTTTC. The whole variable domain, filled in from reference TRBV27 and TRBJ2-6, reads EAQVTQNPRYLITVTGKKLTVTCSQNMNHEYMSWYRQDPGLGLRQIYYSMNVEVTDKGDVPEGYKVSRKEKRNFPLILESPSPNQTSLYFCASSLRTGGVSGANVLTFGAGSRLTVL.